This T cell receptor beta chain is drawn from a study of T cell changes during pregnancy in multiple sclerosis. Profiled with immunoSEQ multiplex PCR; TCRdb holds only in-frame clones, not every one. The sample lists roughly 57,000 clones; about 88% were seen once. Between the trimmed V and J ends, which lost 5 bases and 5 bases, there was a span of 13 bases. Per the germline V gene, CDR1 is LNHDA and CDR2 is SQIVND (reference sequence). The length of the CDR3 is 13 residues. The source of this sequence is a female donor with multiple sclerosis, enrolled in a pregnancy study. The specimen comprised CD8+ T cells from peripheral blood mononuclear cells, sampled before pregnancy. The chain joins TRBV19 to TRBJ2-7, with D tentatively TRBD1 (5 bases). Here the CDR3 reads CASSGRTHHEQYF. The DNA of the CDR3 is TGTGCCAGTAGTGGTCGGACACACCACGAGCAGTACTTC. Filled out from reference TRBV19 and TRBJ2-7, the complete variable domain reads DGGITQSPKYLFRKEGQNVTLSCEQNLNHDAMYWYRQDPGQGLRLIYYSQIVNDFQKGDIAEGYSVSREKKESFPLTVTSAQKNPTAFYLCASSGRTHHEQYFGPGTRLTVT.